The clone carrying this T cell receptor beta chain has more than one count but fewer than ten. Antigen unknown. This sample is part of a study of T cell repertoires in cytomegalovirus infection. Looking at the study overall: CMV epitopes in the study were HLA-C-restricted (recently identified) and HLA-B-restricted (well studied). Public TCR beta signatures indicated both CMV infection and matching HLA type. The study, taken as a whole, reports: People with CMV and the relevant HLA were identified by cumulative public TCR beta family frequency. It was HLA-C-restricted CMV-specific TCR beta clonotypes that dominated the response ex vivo.

Germline assignment: CDR1 MNHEY and CDR2 SMNVEV (reference sequence). The CDR3 consists of 13 residues. Trimming stripped 3 bases from V and 6 bases from J, with 11 bases between. Each CDR3 protein is one row after TCRdb ran MiXCR on the reads. The data show fewer than 1,000,000 distinct CDR3 sequences, with 30% to 40% seen just once and over 12% held by the top ten. This rearrangement joins TRBV27 to TRBJ1-1; D call uncertain. The sample was cultured CD8+ T cells from PBMCs, taken from culture after CMV antigen stimulation. The clonotype was recovered from a human donor in good health (CMV status not recorded). Some clones in this sample may be carry-over from other donors' samples. The CDR3 nucleotides are TGTGCCAGCAGTTTGAGAGTACGGGCTGAAGCTTTCTTT. Translating gives CASSLRVRAEAFF.